Described below is a single T cell receptor beta chain sequence and its context. This clone was counted a single time. Its binding antigen is unknown. No clone much larger than this one lies a single base away; base qualities are absent. In Seattle, one collaborating source enrolled patients while the infection was active and tracked those patients longitudinally over the course of disease. Whole blood was collected in K2EDTA tubes by collaborating institutions according to the institutions' own protocols. For TCRbeta analysis, collaborators shipped samples in one of three forms: frozen whole blood, isolated PBMCs, or DNA extracted from either of those sample types. V is pruned by 5 bases and J by 2 bases, leaving 7 bases of the junction without a gene match. CDR1 and CDR2 (SGHAT, FQNNGV) derive from the germline V gene. Including cysteine and phenylalanine, the CDR3 has 16 amino acids. Only the CDR3 DNA stays, 48 bases, in frame from base 1.

This entry comes from a study of blood T cell repertoires in COVID-19 (dated by TCRdb to 2018 to 2021). Regarding the study in general: Samples covering the acute and convalescent phases of COVID-19 were provided by collaborators in the United States, Italy and Spain. Subjects who had been exposed to COVID-19, were actively infected with it, or had recovered from it provided the deeply sampled blood TCRbeta repertoires that made up the dataset. HLA class I and class II types, where available, came from metadata supplied by the sample provider rather than from assay-based typing. The repertoires were made available in a free public database intended to serve as a resource for research on the immune response to SARS-CoV-2. Samples came from the ongoing ImmuneRACE study (first 160 participants) plus 1,254 subjects from 6 global collaborators. The material from the prospective study consisted of cDNA or gDNA derived from T cells, B-cell-depleted T cells, or PBMCs. Sample metadata almost always included a de-identified subject ID, COVID-19 status, age in years and sex. What the authors observed across the whole study: The quantity of clinical and demographic metadata differed by source and by participant and was supplied without curation.

The immunoSEQ Assay, a bias-controlled multiplex PCR, was used to amplify TCRbeta CDR3 regions from genomic DNA. The authors' pipeline ran thus. The number of nucleated cells in each sample was estimated from the amplification of reference gene primers within the assay. To quantify the absolute abundance of each unique TCRbeta CDR3 rearrangement, sequence reads were collapsed and filtered. For each sample, productive Simpson clonality was calculated by taking the square root of Simpson's diversity index across productive rearrangements. The clones in this table, taken by TCRdb from immuneACCESS, are in-frame only. Not every clone is retained; where verified, under half of the shortfall comes from an unresolved V gene, and the cause of the rest is unknown. V, J and clone size are those of that table, while D and trimming were read from the DNA. Counted in this sample were roughly 280,000 clones; 88% of them appeared once. The leading ten clones occupy 11% of the sample.

This sequence was found in a woman aged 30 to 39 with COVID-19, enrolled during active disease. The chain is assembled from TRBV11-2 and TRBJ2-1, with 9 bases matching TRBD2. Sample: peripheral blood. The CDR3 loop reads CASSPLAGAPYNEQFF. The DNA reads TGTGCCAGCAGCCCACTAGCGGGCGCCCCCTACAATGAGCAGTTCTTC.